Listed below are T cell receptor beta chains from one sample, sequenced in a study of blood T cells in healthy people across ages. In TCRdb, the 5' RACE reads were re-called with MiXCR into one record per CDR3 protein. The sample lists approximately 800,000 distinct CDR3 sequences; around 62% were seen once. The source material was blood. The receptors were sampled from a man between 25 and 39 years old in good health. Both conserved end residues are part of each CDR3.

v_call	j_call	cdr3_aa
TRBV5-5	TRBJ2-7	CASNPPSYNEQYF
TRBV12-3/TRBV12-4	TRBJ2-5	CASSLRVQDKAQYF
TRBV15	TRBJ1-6	CATSRDLDRFGSPLHF
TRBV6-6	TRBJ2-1	CASRSGTGVNEQFF
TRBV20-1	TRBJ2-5	CSAVTGATETQYF
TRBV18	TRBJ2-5	CVSSSQETQYF
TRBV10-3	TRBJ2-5	CAINRGGTSQETQYF
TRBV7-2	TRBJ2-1	CASSRPPGGAEQFF
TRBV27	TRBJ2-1	CASGISGGGDNEQFF
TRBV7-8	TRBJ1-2	CASSLGTGEGYGYTF
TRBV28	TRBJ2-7	CASSLSYSRGWGREQYF
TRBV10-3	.	CAISESGTQETQYF
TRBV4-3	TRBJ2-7	CASSQDTSGGYEQYF
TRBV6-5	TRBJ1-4	CASSSSGGSNEKLFF
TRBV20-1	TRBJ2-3	CSAREVASGFYTDTQYF
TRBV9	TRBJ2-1	CASSSDPSSYNEQFF
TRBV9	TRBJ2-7	CASSRSGGFYEQYF
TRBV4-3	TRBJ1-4	CASSRGQARGGEELFF
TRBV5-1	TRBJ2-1	CASSPAALAGSNNEQFF
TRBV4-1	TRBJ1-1	CASSQGSGSDEAFF
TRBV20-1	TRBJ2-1	CSARARTGGGPFYNEQFF
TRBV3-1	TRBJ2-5	CASSQDTTSGSGTQYF
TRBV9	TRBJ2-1	CASSARDRGYNEQFF
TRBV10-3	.	CAISARGDATRTYEQYF
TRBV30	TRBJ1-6	CAWSVSWGGNSPLHF
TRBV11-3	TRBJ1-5	CASSLDKLRENLSNQPQHF
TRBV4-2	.	CASSRGIFSYEQYF
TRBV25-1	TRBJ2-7	CASSDGISLEQYF
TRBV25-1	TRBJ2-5	CASSEFSGGKETQYF
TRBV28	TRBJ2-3	CASSPPAGRTTDTQYF
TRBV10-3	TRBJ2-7	CAIRGQGTDYEQYF
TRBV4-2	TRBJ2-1	CASSPGQGRINEQFF
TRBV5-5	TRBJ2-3	CASTGGAAGLADTQYF
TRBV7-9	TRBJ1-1	CASSLIQGASSPEAFF
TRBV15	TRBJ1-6	CATSGTGVDSPLHF
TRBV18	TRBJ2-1	CASSPQGEQFF
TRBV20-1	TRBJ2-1	CSARVALGYNGQFF
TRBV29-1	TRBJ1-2	CSVERTNYGYTF
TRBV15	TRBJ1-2	CATSERGPLGYTF
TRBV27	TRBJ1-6	CASSARRQGVYSPLHF
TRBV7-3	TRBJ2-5	CASKGGPQETQYF
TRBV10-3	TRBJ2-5	CAIRKGLGQETQYF
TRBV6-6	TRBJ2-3	CASTHRRGSDTQYF
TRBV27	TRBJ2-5	CASRGVGPGFEETQYF
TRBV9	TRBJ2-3	CASSARARDYSTDTQYF
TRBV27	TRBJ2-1	CASSSDGSSEQFF
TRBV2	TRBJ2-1	CASRETSGRVHEQFF
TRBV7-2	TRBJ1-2	CAGSQPASVTGGYTF
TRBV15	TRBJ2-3	CATSRVRSADTQYF
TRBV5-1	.	CASSLGDRSLSEQYF
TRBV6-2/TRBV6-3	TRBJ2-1	CASSYGRVLNNEQFF
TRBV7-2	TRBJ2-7	CASSSWDRGSYEQYF
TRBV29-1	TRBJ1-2	CSHGGDTTGYTF